This T cell receptor (beta chain) is drawn from a study of shared clonotypes between healthy human individuals. The data were produced by immunoSEQ multiplex PCR, yet TCRdb's version contains in-frame clones alone and is incomplete. The sample lists about 600,000 clones; about 97% were seen once. Trimming took off 0 bases at V and 2 bases at J, with 19 bases between the two ends. The CDR3 consists of 19 residues. The germline V gene has CDR1 SGHDN and CDR2 FVKESK. The V call is TRBV14, the J call TRBJ2-2; the D gene is possibly TRBD2 (6 bases). The specimen was naive CD4+ T cells sorted from blood. The subset here: CD45RA+ positively selected. This sequence was found in a woman aged 25-40 years in good health. CDR3 amino acids: CASSQDPSPKGGNTGELFF. CDR3 nucleotides: TGTGCCAGCAGCCAAGATCCCTCCCCTAAGGGAGGAAACACCGGGGAGCTGTTTTTT. The variable domain in full, with the rest retrieved from reference TRBV14 and TRBJ2-2, is EAGVTQFPSHSVIEKGQTVTLRCDPISGHDNLYWYRRVMGKEIKFLLHFVKESKQDESGMPNNRFLAERTGGTYSTLKVQPAELEDSGVYFCASSQDPSPKGGNTGELFFGEGSRLTVL.